Below, 27 T cell receptor beta chains from the same sample are listed, as sequenced in a study of blood T cell repertoires in COVID-19. The data were produced by immunoSEQ multiplex PCR, yet TCRdb's version contains in-frame clones alone and is incomplete. The sample lists some 510,000 clones, roughly 90% occurring once. Sequenced input: PBMCs or T cells enriched from blood (not recorded which). These receptors originate from a woman aged 40 to 49 who had recovered from COVID-19.

The V gene is TRBV19, the J gene TRBJ2-2; the match to TRBD2 covers 11 bases. The CDR3 extends over 16 amino acids. Germline loops: CDR1 LNHDA, CDR2 SQIVND (reference sequence). V was clipped by 0 bases and J by 4 bases; unmatched bases: 1. The DNA for the CDR3 is TGTGCCAGTAGTATAGATGGGACTAGCGGCACCGGGGAGCTGTTTTTT. It translates to CASSIDGTSGTGELFF. Based on the CDR3 plus reference TRBV19 and TRBJ2-2, the full variable domain is DGGITQSPKYLFRKEGQNVTLSCEQNLNHDAMYWYRQDPGQGLRLIYYSQIVNDFQKGDIAEGYSVSREKKESFPLTVTSAQKNPTAFYLCASSIDGTSGTGELFFGEGSRLTVL.

As for this clone: Mismatch with germline at one junction end may stem from a read error. The chain combines TRBV9 with TRBJ1-6; 9 bases are shared with TRBD1. CDR1 is SGDLS, CDR2 YYNGEE, per germline. This CDR3 comprises 15 residues. The CDR3 region is CASSSTGTGNSPLHF. The CDR3, as DNA: TGTGCCAGCAGCTCCACCGGGACAGGGAATTCGCCCCTCCACTTT.

This chain connects TRBV2 to TRBJ1-5, with 11 bases matching TRBD1. Losses at the gene ends were 6 bases for V and 5 bases for J; bases not matched to a gene: 3. The CDR3 totals 14 residues. Germline lookup yields CDR1 SNHLY and CDR2 FYNNEI. CDR3 DNA sequence: TGTGCCAGCAGGAGGGGACAGGGGGATCAGCCCCAGCATTTT. Residues: CASRRGQGDQPQHF. The complete variable domain, with remaining parts taken from reference TRBV2 and TRBJ1-5, reads EPEVTQTPSHQVTQMGQEVILRCVPISNHLYFYWYRQILGQKVEFLVSFYNNEISEKSEIFDDQFSVERPDGSNFTLKIRSTKLEDSAMYFCASRRGQGDQPQHFGDGTRLSIL.

The chain has TRBV27 and TRBJ1-2; the match to TRBD1 covers 7 bases. Germline-derived CDR1 and CDR2 are MNHEY and SMNVEV (reference sequence). The CDR3 has 14 residues. V lost 4 bases to trimming and J lost 4 bases; unmatched junction nucleotides: 6. CDR3 sequence reads: CASSSAGQVYGYTF. Here the CDR3 DNA reads TGTGCCAGCAGTTCCGCAGGACAGGTCTATGGCTACACCTTC.

The chain uses TRBV2 and TRBJ1-2, with 7 bases fitting TRBD1. The trim removed 8 bases at V and 0 bases at J, leaving 6 bases unmatched. Germline V gene lookup returns CDR1 SNHLY and CDR2 FYNNEI. This CDR3 spans 14 amino acids. DNA of the CDR3: TGTGCCAGCTTATACGACAGGGCTAACTATGGCTACACCTTC. This encodes CASLYDRANYGYTF.

This clone appeared once. This chain uses TRBV19 with TRBJ1-2; 10 nucleotides line up with TRBD1. This CDR3 region has 15 residues. The trim removed 1 base at V and 4 bases at J, leaving 3 bases unmatched. Germline CDR1 and CDR2: LNHDA and SQIVND (reference sequence). The DNA of the CDR3 is TGTGCCAGTAGTATAGGAGACAGGGGGCTCTATGGCTACACCTTC. Protein product: CASSIGDRGLYGYTF.

This chain uses TRBV5-6 with TRBJ2-1, with TRBD1 identical over 10 bases. The germline gives CDR1 SGHDT, CDR2 YYEEEE. The CDR3 has 16 amino acids. The V and J ends lost 4 bases and 2 bases, in that order; junction bases with no gene match: 6. In DNA form, the CDR3 reads TGTGCCAGCAGCGATGGGACAGGGGTTCCCTACAATGAGCAGTTCTTC. Encoded protein: CASSDGTGVPYNEQFF.

The rearrangement links TRBV5-4 to TRBJ2-2, with 10 bases matching TRBD2. The CDR3 totals 16 residues. Per germline, CDR1 SGHNT and CDR2 YYREEE (reference sequence). V gave up 4 bases and J gave up 0 bases; unmatched junction bases: 3. The CDR3 here is CASSPGTSANTGELFF. CDR3 sequence (DNA): TGTGCCAGCAGCCCGGGGACTAGCGCGAACACCGGGGAGCTGTTTTTT.

V and J are TRBV13 and TRBJ1-1, with 7 bases identical to TRBD1. The germline CDR1 and CDR2 sequences are PRHDT and FYEKMQ (reference sequence). This CDR3 is 14 amino acids long. With V trimmed by 4 bases and J by 0 bases, 2 bases remained unmatched. The CDR3 DNA follows: TGTGCCAGCAGCTCCCAGGGGGTGAACACTGAAGCTTTCTTT. Its protein is CASSSQGVNTEAFF.

To note about this clone: The junction and the germline gene differ at one end; a read error may be behind it. V gene TRBV3-1 (or the pseudogene TRBV3-2) combines with J gene TRBJ2-7; TRBD2 might be the D (5 bases). There are 8 residues in the CDR3. CDR1 and CDR2 (germline): LGHDT, YNNKEL (reference sequence). DNA of the CDR3: TGTGCCAGCAGCCGTGGGGAGTTC. Amino acid sequence: CASSRGEF.

Here the CDR3 DNA reads TGTGCCAGCAGCGCTCGCGGGAACACTGAAGCTTTCTTT. Translated: CASSARGNTEAFF. This chain connects TRBV9 to TRBJ1-1; D is unresolved. The CDR3 contains 13 residues. Per the germline V gene, CDR1 is SGDLS and CDR2 is YYNGEE. V was clipped by 3 bases and J by 1 base, with 7 bases between them.

V and J are TRBV7-2 and TRBJ1-3; no clear D gene. The CDR3 is 16 amino acids. V was trimmed by 8 bases and J by 0 bases, leaving 17 bases between them. Per the germline V gene, CDR1 is SGHTA and CDR2 is FQGNSA. The CDR3 nucleotides read TGTGCCAGCTCCCCTTTATGGGCCTACTCTGGAAACACCATATATTTT. Protein product: CASSPLWAYSGNTIYF.

Only one count was recorded for this clone. The genes are TRBV4-3 and TRBJ2-1; 11 positions agree with TRBD2. CDR1 is LGHNA, CDR2 YSLEER, per germline. V lost 4 bases and J lost 9; bases outside the gene matches: 8. The length of the CDR3 is 15 residues. CDR3 residues: CASSPRLAGPTEQFF. The CDR3 DNA is TGCGCCAGCAGCCCCAGACTAGCGGGGCCGACTGAGCAGTTCTTC.

The chain employs TRBV27 and TRBJ1-5; the D is unclear. The CDR3 sequence is 12 residues long. The V end lost 2 bases, the J end lost 3 bases, and 2 bases lay between the germline ends. Germline V gives CDR1 MNHEY, CDR2 SMNVEV (reference sequence). CDR3 sequence: CASSLLNQPQHF. CDR3 sequence (DNA): TGTGCCAGCAGTTTACTCAATCAGCCCCAGCATTTT.

The chain joins TRBV4-2 to TRBJ1-1; tentative D call: TRBD1 (5 bases). The CDR3 runs to 15 residues. In germline, CDR1 is LGHNA, CDR2 YNFKEQ. With 5 bases removed from V and 0 bases from J, the gap between germline ends came to 13 bases. CDR3 nucleotides: TGTGCCAGCAGCGGACGACAGATCGTGAACACTGAAGCTTTCTTT. This translates into CASSGRQIVNTEAFF.

This clone was observed a few times. The CDR3 sequence is CASSVHLERVGDEQYF. For the CDR3, the DNA is TGCGCCAGCAGTGTTCATTTGGAGCGGGTGGGGGACGAGCAGTACTTC. V and J are TRBV10-2 and TRBJ2-7; the D gene is possibly TRBD2 (6 bases). Germline values: CDR1 WSHSY, CDR2 SAAADI. V was pared by 4 bases and J by 5 bases, with 21 bases between. This CDR3 has 16 residues.

The rearrangement joins TRBV19 to TRBJ1-2, with D maybe TRBD1 (5 bases). V lost 5 bases, J lost 9 bases, and 16 bases lay in between. CDR3 length: 13 amino acids. Germline CDR1 and CDR2: LNHDA and SQIVND (reference sequence). The CDR3 reads CASSLQGSVSYTF. In nucleotides, the CDR3 is TGTGCCAGTAGTCTCCAGGGTAGTGTCAGCTACACCTTC.

The chain has TRBV6-5 and TRBJ2-2; TRBD2 matches at 14 bases. CDR3 length: 15 amino acids. The germline CDR1 and CDR2 sequences are MNHEY and SVGAGI. The V segment lost 10 bases and the J segment 8 bases; nucleotides outside the gene matches: 9. For the CDR3, the DNA is TGTGCCATCGCCGGACTAGCGGGAGGAAAGGGGGAGCTGTTTTTT. It is translated as CAIAGLAGGKGELFF.

This clone was detected once. The gene calls are TRBV18 and TRBJ2-3; D might be TRBD2 (5 bases). This CDR3 has 15 amino acids. Germline CDR1 and CDR2: KGHSH and LQKENI. Between the trimmed V and J ends, which lost 0 bases and 5 bases, there was a span of 12 bases. The CDR3 DNA is TGTGCCAGCTCACCACCGGTGATCGGGATAGATACGCAGTATTTT. Protein product: CASSPPVIGIDTQYF.

The rearrangement links TRBV28 to TRBJ1-1, with TRBD1 as a possible D gene (6 bases). CDR1 is MDHEN and CDR2 is SYDVKM in the germline V gene. This CDR3 has 16 amino acids. V was shortened by 1 base and J by 7 bases, with 19 bases between the two germline ends. Here the CDR3 DNA reads TGTGCCAGCAGTTTATACCCAGGGGCGACCCGTCTTGAAGCTTTCTTT. This encodes CASSLYPGATRLEAFF.

The rearrangement links TRBV27 to TRBJ1-4, with 11 bases lining up with TRBD1. The CDR3 extends over 15 amino acids. The germline V gene encodes CDR1 MNHEY and CDR2 SMNVEV (reference sequence). The J segment lost 10 bases and the V segment lost 0 bases, leaving 4 bases of the junction unmatched. CDR3 residues: CASSLSGQGAGKLFF. CDR3 bases: TGTGCCAGCAGTTTATCTGGACAGGGGGCTGGAAAACTGTTTTTT.

The V and J genes are TRBV29-1 and TRBJ1-1; 8 positions agree with TRBD1. Germline trimming cut 6 bases from V and 1 base from J; bases unmatched to any gene: 7. The CDR3 length is 14 residues. Germline-derived CDR1 and CDR2 are SQVTM and ANQGSEA. Written as DNA, the CDR3 is TGCAGCGTGTCACAGGGGGTTGAGAACACTGAAGCTTTCTTT. Residues: CSVSQGVENTEAFF.

The chain links TRBV18 to TRBJ1-5; possibly TRBD1 for D (6 bases). CDR1 KGHSH and CDR2 LQKENI come from the germline V gene. The CDR3 is 14 amino acids. Trimming left V 6 bases short and J 6 bases short, with 15 bases between. CDR3 region: CASSWGLSGQPQHF. The CDR3, as DNA: TGTGCCAGCTCTTGGGGGCTATCGGGTCAGCCCCAGCATTTT.

The chain has TRBV9 and TRBJ2-5, with D perhaps matching TRBD2 (5 bases). The length of the CDR3 is 14 residues. CDR1 is SGDLS and CDR2 is YYNGEE in the germline V gene. V dropped 0 bases and J dropped 4 bases, with 10 bases sitting between them. The CDR3 loop reads CASSVDAGRETQYF. The CDR3 nucleotides are TGTGCCAGCAGCGTAGACGCGGGCCGAGAGACCCAGTACTTC.

This sequence joins TRBV24-1 and TRBJ2-1; 8 bases are a match to TRBD2. After removal of 1 base from V and 4 bases from J, the junction contained 5 bases not matched to a gene. The CDR3 is 16 residues long. In germline, CDR1 is KGHDR, CDR2 SFDVKD. As DNA, the CDR3 is TGTGCCACCAGTGATTTAGCGGGAGCCAAATACAATGAGCAGTTCTTC. Translating gives CATSDLAGAKYNEQFF.

CDR3: CATSRDWGTGALDTQYF. CDR3 in DNA: TGTGCCACCAGCAGAGATTGGGGGACAGGGGCGTTAGATACGCAGTATTTT. This chain uses TRBV15 with TRBJ2-3; 10 bases are a match to TRBD1. The CDR3 is 17 residues long. Germline assignment: CDR1 LNHNV and CDR2 YYDKDF (reference sequence). V gave up 0 bases and J gave up 5 bases; unmatched junction bases: 8.

This clone appeared a single time. The V gene is TRBV19, the J gene TRBJ2-2; 7 bases agree with TRBD2. J lost 4 bases, V lost 5 bases, and 4 bases had no gene match. The CDR3 spans 14 residues. Germline V gives CDR1 LNHDA, CDR2 SQIVND (reference sequence). This chain's CDR3 is CASSRGGVTGELFF. In DNA, the CDR3 is TGTGCCAGTAGTCGGGGAGGGGTCACCGGGGAGCTGTTTTTT.